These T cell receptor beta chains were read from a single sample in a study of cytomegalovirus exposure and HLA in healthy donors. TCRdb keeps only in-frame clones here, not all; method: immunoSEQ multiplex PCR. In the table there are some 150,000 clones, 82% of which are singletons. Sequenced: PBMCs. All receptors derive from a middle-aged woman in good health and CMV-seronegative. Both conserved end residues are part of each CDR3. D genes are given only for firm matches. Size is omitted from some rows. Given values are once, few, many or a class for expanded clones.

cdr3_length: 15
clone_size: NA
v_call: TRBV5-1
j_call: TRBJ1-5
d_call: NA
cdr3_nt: TGCGCCAGCAGCTTGGCTGGGCATAGCAATCAGCCCCAGCATTTT
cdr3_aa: CASSLAGHSNQPQHF

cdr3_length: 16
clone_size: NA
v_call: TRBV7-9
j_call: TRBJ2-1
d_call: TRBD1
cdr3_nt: TGTTCCAGCAGCTCCGGGACAGATTCCGCCTACAATGAGCAGTTCTTC
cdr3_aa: CSSSSGTDSAYNEQFF

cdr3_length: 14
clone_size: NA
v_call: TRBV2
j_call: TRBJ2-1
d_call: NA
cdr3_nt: TGTGCCAGCAGTTCAGTCAGGGGTCGGAATGAGCAGTTCTTC
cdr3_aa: CASSSVRGRNEQFF

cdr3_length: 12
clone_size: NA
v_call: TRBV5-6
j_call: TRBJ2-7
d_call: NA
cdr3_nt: TGTGCCAGCAGCTTGAGCCTCTACGAGCAGTACTTC
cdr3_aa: CASSLSLYEQYF

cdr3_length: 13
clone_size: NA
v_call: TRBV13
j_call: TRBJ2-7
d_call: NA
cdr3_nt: TGTGCCAGCAGCTTCCCAGACAACTACGAGCAGTACTTC
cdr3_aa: CASSFPDNYEQYF

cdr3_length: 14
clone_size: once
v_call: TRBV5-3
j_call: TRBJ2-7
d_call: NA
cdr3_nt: TGTGCCAGAAGCTTGTTTGCGGCGGCCTACGAGCAGTACTTC
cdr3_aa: CARSLFAAAYEQYF

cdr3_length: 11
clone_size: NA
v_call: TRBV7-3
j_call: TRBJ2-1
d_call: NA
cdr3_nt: TGTGCCAGCAGCATGGACTCCGAGCAGTTCTTC
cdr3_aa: CASSMDSEQFF

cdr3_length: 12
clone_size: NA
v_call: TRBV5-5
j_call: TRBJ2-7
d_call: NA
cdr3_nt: TGTGCCAGCAGCATACAGGGTTACGAGCAGTACTTC
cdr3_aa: CASSIQGYEQYF

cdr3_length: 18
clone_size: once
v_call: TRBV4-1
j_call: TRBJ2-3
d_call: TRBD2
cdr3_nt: TGCGCCAGCAGCCAAGTTTCTAGCGGGAATTCATACACAGATACGCAGTATTTT
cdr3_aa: CASSQVSSGNSYTDTQYF

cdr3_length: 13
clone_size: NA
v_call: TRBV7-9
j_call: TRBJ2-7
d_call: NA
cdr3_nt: TGTGCCAGCAGAGCTTACCAGGGCTACGAGCAGTACTTC
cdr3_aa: CASRAYQGYEQYF

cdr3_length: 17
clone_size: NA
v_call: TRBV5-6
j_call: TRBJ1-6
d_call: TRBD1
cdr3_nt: TGTGCCAGCAGCTTAACAACAGGGGGCTTGGATAATTCACCCCTCCACTTT
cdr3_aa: CASSLTTGGLDNSPLHF

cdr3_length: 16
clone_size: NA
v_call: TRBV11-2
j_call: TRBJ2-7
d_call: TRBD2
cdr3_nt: TGTGCCAGCAGCTGGAGGTATCAGCGGGAGGCGTACGAGCAGTACTTC
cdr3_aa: CASSWRYQREAYEQYF

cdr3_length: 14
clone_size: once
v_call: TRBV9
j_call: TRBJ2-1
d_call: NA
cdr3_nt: TGTGCCAGCAGCGTAGTAGGCCAGGGGAATGAGCAGTTCTTC
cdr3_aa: CASSVVGQGNEQFF

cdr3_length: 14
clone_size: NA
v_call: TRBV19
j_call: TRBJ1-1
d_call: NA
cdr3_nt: TGTGCCAGTAGTATAGATCGAGGGAACACTGAAGCTTTCTTT
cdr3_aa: CASSIDRGNTEAFF

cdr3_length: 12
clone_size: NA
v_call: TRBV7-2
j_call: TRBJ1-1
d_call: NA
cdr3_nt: TGTGCCACCGGGGGACGGAACACTGAAGCTTTCTTT
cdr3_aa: CATGGRNTEAFF

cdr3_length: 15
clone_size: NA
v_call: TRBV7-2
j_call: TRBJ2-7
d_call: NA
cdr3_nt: TGTGCCAGCAGCCATAGCCCGGGGAGCTCCTACGAGCAGTACTTC
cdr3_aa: CASSHSPGSSYEQYF

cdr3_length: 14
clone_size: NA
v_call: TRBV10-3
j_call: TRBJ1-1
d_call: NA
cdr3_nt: TGTGCCATCAGTCAACTGGACATAAACACTGAAGCTTTCTTT
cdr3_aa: CAISQLDINTEAFF

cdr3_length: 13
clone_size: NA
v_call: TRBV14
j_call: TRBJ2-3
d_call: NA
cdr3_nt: TGTGCCAGCAGCGGAGAATACACAGATACGCAGTATTTT
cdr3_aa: CASSGEYTDTQYF

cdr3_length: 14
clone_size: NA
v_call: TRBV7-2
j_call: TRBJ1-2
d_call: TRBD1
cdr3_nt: TGTGCTAGCAGCTTATCCCGGGACAGGGCTGGCTACACCTTC
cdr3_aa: CASSLSRDRAGYTF

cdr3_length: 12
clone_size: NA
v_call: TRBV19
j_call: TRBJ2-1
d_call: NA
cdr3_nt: TGTGCCAGTAGGGACTATTCCGATGAGCAGTTCTTC
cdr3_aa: CASRDYSDEQFF

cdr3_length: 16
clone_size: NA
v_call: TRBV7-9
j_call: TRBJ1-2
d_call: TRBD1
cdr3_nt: TGTGCCAGCAGCCTACACTTCAGGGGGCGCGGCTATGGCTACACCTTC
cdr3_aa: CASSLHFRGRGYGYTF

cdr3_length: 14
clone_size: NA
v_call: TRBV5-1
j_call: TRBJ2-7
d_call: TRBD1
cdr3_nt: TGCGCCAGCAGCTGGCGGGACAGGGGGAACGGTGAGTACTTC
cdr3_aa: CASSWRDRGNGEYF

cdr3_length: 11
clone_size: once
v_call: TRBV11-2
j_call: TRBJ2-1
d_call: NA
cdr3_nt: TGTGCCAGCAGCGGGGGCGATGAGCAGTTCTTC
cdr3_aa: CASSGGDEQFF

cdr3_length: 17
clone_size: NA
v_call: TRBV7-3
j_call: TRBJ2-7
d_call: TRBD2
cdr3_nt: TGTGCCAGCAGCCCACTGACTAGCGGGAGGGCCATAAACGAGCAGTACTTC
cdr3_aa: CASSPLTSGRAINEQYF

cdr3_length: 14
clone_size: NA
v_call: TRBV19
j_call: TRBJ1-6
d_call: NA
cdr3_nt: TGTGCCAGTAGTATCCTACAGATGAATTCACCCCTCCACTTT
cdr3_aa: CASSILQMNSPLHF

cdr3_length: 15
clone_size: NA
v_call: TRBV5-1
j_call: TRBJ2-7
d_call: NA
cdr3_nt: TGCGCCAGCAGCTTGATTCCGGGAGAAGGGTACGAGCAGTACTTC
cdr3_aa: CASSLIPGEGYEQYF

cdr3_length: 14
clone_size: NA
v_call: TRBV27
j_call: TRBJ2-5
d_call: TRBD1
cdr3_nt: TGTGCCAGCAGTCCTAGGGACAGGCCGGGGACCCAGTACTTC
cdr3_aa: CASSPRDRPGTQYF

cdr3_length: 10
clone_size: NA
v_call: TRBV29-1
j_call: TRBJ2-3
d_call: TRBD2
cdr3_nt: TGCAGCGCCTTAGCGGGTGCGCAGTATTTT
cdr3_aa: CSALAGAQYF

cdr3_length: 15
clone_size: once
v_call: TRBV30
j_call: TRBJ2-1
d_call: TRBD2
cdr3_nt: TGTGCCTGGAGTGTACTGACTAGCGGCTACAATGAGCAGTTCTTC
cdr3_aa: CAWSVLTSGYNEQFF

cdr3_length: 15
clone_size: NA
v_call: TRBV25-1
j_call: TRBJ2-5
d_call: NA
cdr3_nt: TGTGCCAGCAGTGAAGTAGGTGGCAGGGGAGAGACCCAGTACTTC
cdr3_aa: CASSEVGGRGETQYF

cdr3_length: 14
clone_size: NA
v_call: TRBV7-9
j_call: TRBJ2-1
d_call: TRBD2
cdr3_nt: TGTGCCAGCGTTGCTAGCGGGAGCCCTAATGAGCAGTTCTTC
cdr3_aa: CASVASGSPNEQFF

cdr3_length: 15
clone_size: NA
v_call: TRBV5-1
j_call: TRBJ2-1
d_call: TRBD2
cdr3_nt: TGCGCCAGCAGCCTAGGGGACTATACCTACAATGAGCAGTTCTTC
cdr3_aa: CASSLGDYTYNEQFF

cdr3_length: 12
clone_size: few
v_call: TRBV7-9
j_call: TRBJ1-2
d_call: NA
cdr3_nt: TGTGCCAGCAGCGGGCCTCGGGGAGGCTACACCTTC
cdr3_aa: CASSGPRGGYTF

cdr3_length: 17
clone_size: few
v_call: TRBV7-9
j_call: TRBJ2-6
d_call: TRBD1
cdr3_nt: TGTTCCAGCATAACCGGGACAGGGTTTACTGGGGCCAACGTCCTGACTTTC
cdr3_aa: CSSITGTGFTGANVLTF

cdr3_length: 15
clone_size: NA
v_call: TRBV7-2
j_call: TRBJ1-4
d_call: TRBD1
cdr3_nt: TGTGCCAGCAGCCCCCAGGACAGGGGTGGTGAAAAACTGTTTTTT
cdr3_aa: CASSPQDRGGEKLFF

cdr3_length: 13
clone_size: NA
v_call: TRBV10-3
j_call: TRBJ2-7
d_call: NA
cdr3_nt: TGTGCCATCGGAAGACAAGGCGGGGACGAGCAGTACTTC
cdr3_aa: CAIGRQGGDEQYF

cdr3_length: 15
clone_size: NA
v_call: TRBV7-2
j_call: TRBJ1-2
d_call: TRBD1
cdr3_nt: TGTGCCAGCAGCTACCAGGGACAGGCGACCTATGGCTACACCTTC
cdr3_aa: CASSYQGQATYGYTF

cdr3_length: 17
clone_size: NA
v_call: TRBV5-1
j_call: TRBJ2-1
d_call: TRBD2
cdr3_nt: TGCGCCAGCAGCTTGGCTAGCGGGAGCGGATCCTACAATGAGCAGTTCTTC
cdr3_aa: CASSLASGSGSYNEQFF

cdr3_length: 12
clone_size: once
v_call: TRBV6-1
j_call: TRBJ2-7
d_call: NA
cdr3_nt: TGTGCCAGCAGCACAGGGTTTTACGAGCAGTACTTC
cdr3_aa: CASSTGFYEQYF

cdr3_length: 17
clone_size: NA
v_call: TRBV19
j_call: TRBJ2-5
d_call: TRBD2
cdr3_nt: TGTGCCAGTGCCCCCCGCGGACTAGCGGGAGTACAAGAGACCCAGTACTTC
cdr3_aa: CASAPRGLAGVQETQYF

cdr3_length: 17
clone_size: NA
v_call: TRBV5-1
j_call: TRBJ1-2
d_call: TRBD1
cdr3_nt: TGCGCCAGCAGCCCAGGGACAGGGGGCACAGTCAACTATGGCTACACCTTC
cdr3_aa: CASSPGTGGTVNYGYTF

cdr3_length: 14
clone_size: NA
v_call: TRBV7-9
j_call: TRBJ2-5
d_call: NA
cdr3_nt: TGTGCCAGCAGCCCGTCTCGGACAGAAGAGACCCAGTACTTC
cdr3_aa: CASSPSRTEETQYF